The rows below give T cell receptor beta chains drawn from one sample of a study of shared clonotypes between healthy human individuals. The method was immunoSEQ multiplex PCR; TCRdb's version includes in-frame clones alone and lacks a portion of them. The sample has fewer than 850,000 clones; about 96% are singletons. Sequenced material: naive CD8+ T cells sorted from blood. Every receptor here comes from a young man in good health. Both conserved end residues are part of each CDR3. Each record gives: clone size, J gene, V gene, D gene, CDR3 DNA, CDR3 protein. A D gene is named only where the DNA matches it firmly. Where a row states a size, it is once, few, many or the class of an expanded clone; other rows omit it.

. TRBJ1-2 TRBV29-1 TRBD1 TGCAGCGTTATAGGACAGGGGCATAACACTAACTATGGCTACACCTTC CSVIGQGHNTNYGYTF
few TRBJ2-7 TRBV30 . TGTGCCTGGACCGGGAGTTTCCACGAGCAGTACTTC CAWTGSFHEQYF
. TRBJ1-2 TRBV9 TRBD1 TGTGCCAGCAGCGTAGCAGGCAGGGGGCCGGGGGAGAATGGCTACACCTTC CASSVAGRGPGENGYTF
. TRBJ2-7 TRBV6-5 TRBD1 TGTGCCAGCAGCCTTCGACAGGGTTACTACGAGCAGTACTTC CASSLRQGYYEQYF
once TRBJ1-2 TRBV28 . TGTGCCAGCAGGTCCCCCACAGGTGGCTATGGCTACACCTTC CASRSPTGGYGYTF
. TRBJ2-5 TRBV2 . TGTGCCAGCAGTGAAGGATTAGCGGAGCAAGAGACCCAGTACTTC CASSEGLAEQETQYF
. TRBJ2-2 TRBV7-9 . TGTGCCAGCAGCCCGCGGGACAGTCAGACCGGGGAGCTGTTTTTT CASSPRDSQTGELFF
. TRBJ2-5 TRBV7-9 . TGTGCCGCGGAAGGGATCGGCGATGAGACCCAGTACTTC CAAEGIGDETQYF
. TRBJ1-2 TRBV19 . TGTGCCAGTACCCCGGGACGGATCTATGGCTACACCTTC CASTPGRIYGYTF
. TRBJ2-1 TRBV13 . TGTGCCAGCAGCCAAGTTCGAGGTGAGCAGTTCTTC CASSQVRGEQFF
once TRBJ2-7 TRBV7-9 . TGTGCCAGCAGCCCTGCCTACGAGCAGTACTTC CASSPAYEQYF
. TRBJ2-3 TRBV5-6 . TGTGCCAGCAGCTTCCCGGGAGCTATTGCAGATACGCAGTATTTT CASSFPGAIADTQYF
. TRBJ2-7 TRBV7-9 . TGTGCCAGCAGCAAGAATTCGGAGGGCCTAGTATCCTACGAGCAGTACTTC CASSKNSEGLVSYEQYF
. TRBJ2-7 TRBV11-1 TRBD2 TGTGCCAGCAGCCGGGGACTAGCGGGAGCCTACGAGCAGTACTTC CASSRGLAGAYEQYF
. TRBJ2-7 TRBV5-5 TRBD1 TGTGCCAGCAGCCTGGTAACAGGGGGAACGGGCGAGCAGTACTTC CASSLVTGGTGEQYF
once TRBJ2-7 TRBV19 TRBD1 TGTGCCAGTAGTAGGGACAGAGGCTACGAGCAGTACTTC CASSRDRGYEQYF
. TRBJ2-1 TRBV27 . TGTGCCAGCAGGACTAGAAGCGGAGCCTCCACCAATGAGCAGTTCTTC CASRTRSGASTNEQFF
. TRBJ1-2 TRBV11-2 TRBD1 TGTGCCAGCAGGGGACAGGGCATCGACTATGGCTACACCTTC CASRGQGIDYGYTF
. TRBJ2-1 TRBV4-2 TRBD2 TGTGCCAGCAGCCAAGATTTAGCGGGTGTTAGCTCCTACAATGAGCAGTTCTTC CASSQDLAGVSSYNEQFF
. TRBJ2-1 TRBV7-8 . TGTGCCAGCAGCTTAGAATTAGGTGCCAGACGCCCCTACAATGAGCAGTTCTTC CASSLELGARRPYNEQFF
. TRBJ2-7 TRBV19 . TGTGCCAGTAGTATAGCTGCAGCCTACGAGCAGTACTTC CASSIAAAYEQYF
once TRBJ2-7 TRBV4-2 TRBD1 TGTGCCAGCAGCCCTCGGGACAGAGCCTACGAGCAGTACTTC CASSPRDRAYEQYF
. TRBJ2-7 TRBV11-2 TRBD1 TGTGCCAGCAGCCAGGGGACAGGCATCGCCTACGAGCAGTACTTC CASSQGTGIAYEQYF
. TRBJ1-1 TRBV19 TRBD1 TGTGCCAGTAGTATAGGGACAGGGGCCACTGAAGCTTTCTTT CASSIGTGATEAFF
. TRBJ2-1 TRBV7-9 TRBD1 TGTGCCAGCAGCTTAACGACAGGGGGCGGGAATGAGCAGTTCTTC CASSLTTGGGNEQFF
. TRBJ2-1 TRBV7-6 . TGTGCCAGCAGCCCTTTCGGTGAGGACAATGAGCAGTTCTTC CASSPFGEDNEQFF
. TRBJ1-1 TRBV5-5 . TGTGCCAGCAGCCTACCCCTGGGGTACACTGAAGCTTTCTTT CASSLPLGYTEAFF
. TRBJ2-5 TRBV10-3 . TGTGCCATCAGGTGGGACTTTGGTGAGGAGACCCAGTACTTC CAIRWDFGEETQYF
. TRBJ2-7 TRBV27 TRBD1 TGTGCCAGCAGTTTATCGGCAGGGGGCTACGAGCAGTACTTC CASSLSAGGYEQYF
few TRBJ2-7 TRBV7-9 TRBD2 TGTGCCAGCAGCTTAGCGGGGGGGTATTACGAGCAGTACTTC CASSLAGGYYEQYF
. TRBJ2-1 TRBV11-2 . TGTGCCAGCACCTTGGCCGTGTCTGAGCAGTTCTTC CASTLAVSEQFF
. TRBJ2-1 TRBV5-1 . TGCGCCAGCAGCGGTACCGGGACGTACCACAATGAGCAGTTCTTC CASSGTGTYHNEQFF
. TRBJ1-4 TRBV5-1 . TGCGCCAGCAGCTTGGACGGCCTTAATGAAAAACTGTTTTTT CASSLDGLNEKLFF
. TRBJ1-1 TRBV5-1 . TGCGCCAGCAGCTTGATGGGACGGGGGAACACTGAAGCTTTCTTT CASSLMGRGNTEAFF
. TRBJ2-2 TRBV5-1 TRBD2 TGCGCCAGCAGCTTGGGACTAGCCCCGAACACCGGGGAGCTGTTTTTT CASSLGLAPNTGELFF
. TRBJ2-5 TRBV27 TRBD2 TGTGCCAGCGCCCGCGGGAGGGTGGTCGAGACCCAGTACTTC CASARGRVVETQYF
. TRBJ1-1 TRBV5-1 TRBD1 TGCGCCAGCAGCCCGGGACAGACCACTGGCACTGAAGCTTTCTTT CASSPGQTTGTEAFF
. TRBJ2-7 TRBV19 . TGTGCCAGTAGTATGGTTAGCGGCGGCAACGAGCAGTACTTC CASSMVSGGNEQYF
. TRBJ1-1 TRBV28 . TGTGCCAGCAGTACAGGTTACACTGAAGCTTTCTTT CASSTGYTEAFF
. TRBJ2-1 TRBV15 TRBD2 TGTGCCACCAGCAGACCTCTAGCGGGAGGGCCGGTTGAGCAGTTCTTC CATSRPLAGGPVEQFF
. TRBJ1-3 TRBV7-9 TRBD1 TGTGCCAGCAGCTTCGATCAGGGGGGCGGAAACACCATATATTTT CASSFDQGGGNTIYF
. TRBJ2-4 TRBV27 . TGTGCCAGCAGTTTAGGAGGGATGGACATTCAGTACTTC CASSLGGMDIQYF
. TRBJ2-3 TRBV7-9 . TGTGCCAGCAGCTTATTTCTGGGGGAGAGAACAGATACGCAGTATTTT CASSLFLGERTDTQYF
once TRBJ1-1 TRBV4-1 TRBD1 TGCGCCAGCAGCCTCGAAAGGGGGCAAAACACTGAAGCTTTCTTT CASSLERGQNTEAFF
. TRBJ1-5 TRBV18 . TGTGCCAGCTCACCAGAGCGGCAGCCCCAGCATTTT CASSPERQPQHF
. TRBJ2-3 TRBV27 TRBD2 TGTGCCAGCAGTTCCATAGCGGGAGGTCGCACAGATACGCAGTATTTT CASSSIAGGRTDTQYF
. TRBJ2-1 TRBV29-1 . TGCAGCGTTTTCGGACTGGACTCCTACAATGAGCAGTTCTTC CSVFGLDSYNEQFF
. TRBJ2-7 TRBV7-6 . TGTGCCAGCAGCAAAGGGGGTTTATACGAGCAGTACTTC CASSKGGLYEQYF
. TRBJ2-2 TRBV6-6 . TGTGCCTTCGGTGGGAACACCGGGGAGCTGTTTTTT CAFGGNTGELFF
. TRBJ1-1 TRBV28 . TGTGCCAGCAGTTTAAGAATCACTGAAGCTTTCTTT CASSLRITEAFF
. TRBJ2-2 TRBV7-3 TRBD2 TGTGCCAGCAGCCCGCTCGGGGGGGCTGCAGGGGAGCTGTTTTTT CASSPLGGAAGELFF
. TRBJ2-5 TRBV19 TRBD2 TGTGCCAGTAGTCAAGGACTAGCTGGTCAAGAGACCCAGTACTTC CASSQGLAGQETQYF